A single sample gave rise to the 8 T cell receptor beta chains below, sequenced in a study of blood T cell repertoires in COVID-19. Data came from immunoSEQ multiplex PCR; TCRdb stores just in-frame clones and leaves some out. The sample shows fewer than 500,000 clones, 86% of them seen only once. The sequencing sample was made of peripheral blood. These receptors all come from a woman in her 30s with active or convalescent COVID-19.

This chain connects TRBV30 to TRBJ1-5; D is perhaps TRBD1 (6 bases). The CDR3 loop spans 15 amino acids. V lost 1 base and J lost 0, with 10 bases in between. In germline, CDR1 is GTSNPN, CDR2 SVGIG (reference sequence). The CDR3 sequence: CAWSGGTSSNQPQHF. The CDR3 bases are TGTGCCTGGAGTGGAGGGACATCTAGCAATCAGCCCCAGCATTTT.

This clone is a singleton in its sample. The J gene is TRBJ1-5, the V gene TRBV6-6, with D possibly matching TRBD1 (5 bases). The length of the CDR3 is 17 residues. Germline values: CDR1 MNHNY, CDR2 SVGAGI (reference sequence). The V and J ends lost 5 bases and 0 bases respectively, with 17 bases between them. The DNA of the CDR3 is TGTGCCAGCAGTCCCCACCGGACAATTTATAGCAATCAGCCCCAGCATTTT. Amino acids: CASSPHRTIYSNQPQHF.

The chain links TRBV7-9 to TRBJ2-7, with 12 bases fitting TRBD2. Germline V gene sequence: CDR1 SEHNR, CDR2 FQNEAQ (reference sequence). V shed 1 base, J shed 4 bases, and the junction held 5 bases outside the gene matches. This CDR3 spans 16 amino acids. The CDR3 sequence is CASSLDPSGRDYEQYF. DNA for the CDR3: TGTGCCAGCAGCTTAGATCCTAGCGGGAGGGATTACGAGCAGTACTTC.

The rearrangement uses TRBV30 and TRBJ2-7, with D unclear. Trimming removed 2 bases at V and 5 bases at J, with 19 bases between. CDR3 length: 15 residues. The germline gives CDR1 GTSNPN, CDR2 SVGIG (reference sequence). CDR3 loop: CAWSPSQVASNEQYF. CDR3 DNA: TGTGCCTGGAGTCCCTCCCAGGTCGCGTCGAACGAGCAGTACTTC.

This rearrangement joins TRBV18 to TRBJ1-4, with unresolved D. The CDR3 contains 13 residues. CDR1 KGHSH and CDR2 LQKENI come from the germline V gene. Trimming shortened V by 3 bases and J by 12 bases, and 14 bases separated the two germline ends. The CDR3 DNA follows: TGTGCCAGCTCACCCCTCAGCGACGCGGAACTGTTTTTT. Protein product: CASSPLSDAELFF.

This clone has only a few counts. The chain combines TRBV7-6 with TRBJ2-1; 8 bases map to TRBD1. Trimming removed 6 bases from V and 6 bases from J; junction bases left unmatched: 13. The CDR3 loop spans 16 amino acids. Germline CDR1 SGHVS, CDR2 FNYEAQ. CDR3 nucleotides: TGTGCCAGCAGTCTACCAGGGGGCGCCCTGGTCAATGAGCAGTTCTTC. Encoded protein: CASSLPGGALVNEQFF.

The CDR3 loop is CASSESGGAEKLFF. The CDR3 nucleotides are TGTGCCAGCAGTGAAAGTGGCGGCGCTGAAAAACTGTTTTTT. The V call is TRBV6-1, the J call TRBJ1-4, with D hard to call. This CDR3 has 14 amino acids. Germline assignment: CDR1 MNHNS and CDR2 SASEGT. V was pared by 2 bases and J by 7 bases, with 11 bases between.

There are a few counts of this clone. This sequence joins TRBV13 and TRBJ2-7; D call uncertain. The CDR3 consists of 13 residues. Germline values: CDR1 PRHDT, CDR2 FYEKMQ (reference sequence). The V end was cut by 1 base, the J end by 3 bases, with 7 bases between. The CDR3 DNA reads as TGTGCCAGCAGCTTAGTCGGTATCTACGAGCAGTACTTC. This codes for CASSLVGIYEQYF.